The entry below gives a single T cell receptor (beta chain) sequence along with its context. These data are taken from a study of shared clonotypes between healthy human individuals. The assay used deep level. This table comes from immunoSEQ multiplex PCR, and its TCRdb copy is limited to in-frame clones, with some not included. This sample has approximately 530,000 clones; 90% to 97% occur once, and the top ten carry 0.055% to 0.075%. Germline CDR1 and CDR2: MNHEY and SMNVEV (reference sequence). The CDR3 is 15 amino acids. V dropped 3 bases and J dropped 2 bases, with 8 bases sitting between them. The chain uses TRBV27 and TRBJ2-6, with D perhaps TRBD1 or TRBD2 (5 bases each). This TCR derives from a woman between 25 and 40 years old in good health. The sequenced sample consisted of naive CD4+ T cells sorted from blood. Subset described: CD45RA+ positively selected. CDR3 DNA: TGTGCCAGCAGTTTTTGGGGACCTGGGGCCAACGTCCTGACTTTC. It yields the protein CASSFWGPGANVLTF.